Below, 19 T cell receptor beta chains from the same sample are listed, as sequenced in a study of molecular identifiers for immune sequencing clone quantification. TCRdb reanalysed the PCR reads using MiXCR and keeps one entry per CDR3 protein. The sample contains 250,000 to 350,000 distinct CDR3 sequences, 20% to 25% of which appear only once. Sequencing input: naive CD8+ T cells from blood, with Jurkat cell RNA spiked in. As to subset: FACS-sorted CD8+CD4-CCR7+CD45RA+ naive T cells. The receptor source for this set is a human donor in good health. Some libraries in this study had Jurkat cell RNA spiked in.

The sample holds a few counts of this clonotype. The chain joins TRBV11-2 to TRBJ2-7; D not certain. The CDR3 consists of 11 residues. The germline CDR1 and CDR2 sequences are SGHAT and FQNNGV. The ends were cut back, 4 bases at V and 6 bases at J, with 7 bases in the middle. The CDR3 nucleotides are TGTGCCAGCAGCTCGTTGGCCGAGCAGTACTTC. It specifies CASSSLAEQYF.

This clonotype has ten or more counts. The chain has TRBV7-9 and TRBJ1-5; no firm D call. Trimming left V 5 bases short and J 7 bases short, with 15 bases between. The CDR3 is 14 amino acids. Germline values: CDR1 SEHNR, CDR2 FQNEAQ (reference sequence). CDR3 loop: CASSLRQKGQPQHF. As DNA, the CDR3 is TGTGCCAGCAGCCTCAGACAAAAGGGACAGCCCCAGCATTTT.

This clonotype has a count of ten or more. V gene TRBV13 combines with J gene TRBJ1-4, with D perhaps TRBD1 (6 bases). The CDR3 is 14 amino acids. Per the germline V gene, CDR1 is PRHDT and CDR2 is FYEKMQ (reference sequence). Trimming stripped 10 bases from V and 6 bases from J, with 18 bases between. Here the CDR3 DNA reads TGTGCCACCCGCGGGGGGCAGGCTGATGAAAAACTGTTTTTT. Amino acids: CATRGGQADEKLFF.

There are many counts of this clonotype. The J gene is TRBJ2-7, the V gene TRBV27; 11 bases match TRBD2. The CDR3 is made up of 16 amino acids. V lost 5 bases and J lost 1; bases outside the gene matches: 7. CDR1 MNHEY and CDR2 SMNVEV come from the germline V gene (reference sequence). CDR3 sequence (DNA): TGTGCCAGCAGTCCTCAACTAGCGGGGGTTTCCTACGAGCAGTACTTC. It translates to CASSPQLAGVSYEQYF.

On this clonotype itself: A read error may be the cause here, since a much bigger clone is one base away. The rearrangement joins TRBV29-1 to TRBJ2-3; D might be TRBD2 (5 bases). Germline V CDR1 and CDR2: SQVTM, ANQGSEA. The CDR3 loop spans 12 amino acids. The CDR3 protein is CSVGASIDTQYF. Here the CDR3 DNA reads TGCAGCGTTGGGGCTAGCATAGATACGCAGTATTTT.

This clonotype has ten or more counts. The V and J genes are TRBV4-3 and TRBJ1-4; D may be TRBD1 (6 bases). CDR3 length: 16 amino acids. Germline values: CDR1 LGHNA, CDR2 YSLEER. V was cut by 3 bases and J by 7 bases, with 18 bases left in between. The CDR3 region is CASSHVSRGDGEKLFF. In DNA, the CDR3 is TGCGCCAGCAGCCATGTCTCCAGGGGAGATGGTGAAAAACTGTTTTTT.

Many counts were recorded for this clonotype. This chain uses TRBV7-9 with TRBJ1-1; D perhaps matches TRBD1 (5 bases). The V gene's germline CDR1 is SEHNR and CDR2 FQNEAQ (reference sequence). The V gene lost 1 base and the J gene lost 0 bases, with 18 bases spanning the gap. This CDR3 is built from 18 residues. The CDR3 reads CASSLGLGTGTMNTEAFF. CDR3 sequence (DNA): TGTGCCAGCAGCTTAGGCCTGGGGACTGGGACCATGAACACTGAAGCTTTCTTT.

The sample holds a few counts of this clonotype. CDR3 in amino acids: CASSWGQGVWDTQYF. The CDR3 bases are TGTGCCAGCAGCTGGGGACAGGGGGTCTGGGATACGCAGTATTTT. The chain is built from TRBV28 and TRBJ2-3, with 11 bases identical to TRBD1. With 6 bases clipped from V and 6 bases from J, the junction kept 8 bases outside the gene matches. Germline assignment: CDR1 MDHEN and CDR2 SYDVKM. This CDR3 comprises 15 residues.

This clonotype was seen only once. This sequence may be a read error, since a much larger clone differs from it by one base. The V call is TRBV7-2, the J call TRBJ2-7, with TRBD2 identical over 7 bases. Germline V lookup: CDR1 SGHTA, CDR2 FQGNSA. CDR3 length: 15 amino acids. V lost 4 bases, J lost 5 bases, and 11 bases stayed unmatched. CDR3 in amino acids: CASSYSGGEGHEQYF. The DNA for the CDR3 is TGTGCCAGCAGCTACTCAGGCGGGGAGGGACACGAGCAGTACTTC.

This clonotype has at least ten counts. The chain uses TRBV6-2 or TRBV6-3 and TRBJ1-2; D not certain. This CDR3 is 14 amino acids long. V shed 6 bases and J shed 5 bases, with 16 bases lying between them. CDR1 and CDR2 from the germline V gene are MNHEY and SVGEGT. The DNA for the CDR3 is TGTGCCAGCAGAAGCCCTGACCAGCTTTATGGCTACACCTTC. This codes for CASRSPDQLYGYTF.

This clonotype was recorded many times. The chain combines TRBV20-1 with TRBJ1-1; D ambiguous. The CDR3 totals 15 residues. The V gene's germline CDR1 is DFQATT and CDR2 SNEGSKA (reference sequence). Trimming stripped 3 bases from V and 2 bases from J, with 16 bases between. CDR3 in amino acids: CSASALRMDNTEAFF. The DNA for the CDR3 is TGCAGTGCTAGCGCCCTTCGGATGGACAACACTGAAGCTTTCTTT.

On this clonotype: One base away lies a much larger clone, so this may be a sequencing read error. The chain employs TRBV7-2 and TRBJ2-3, with TRBD1 as a possible D gene (6 bases). The CDR3 loop spans 17 amino acids. CDR1 SGHTA and CDR2 FQGNSA come from the germline V gene. CDR3 in amino acids: CASGLYAGDTSTDTQYF. The DNA for the CDR3 is TGTGCCAGCGGCTTATACGCAGGGGACACTAGCACAGATACGCAGTATTTT.

The genes are TRBV3-1 and TRBJ2-3; 11 nucleotides line up with TRBD2. CDR1 LGHDT and CDR2 YNNKEL come from the germline V gene (reference sequence). This CDR3 has 20 residues. J gave up 2 bases and V 1 base, and 14 bases lay outside the gene matches. DNA for the CDR3: TGTGCCAGCAGCCAAGTATCCACTAGCGGGGGTGGTCCCCACACAGATACGCAGTATTTT. This codes for CASSQVSTSGGGPHTDTQYF.

As concerns this clonotype: A clone one base away is much larger, so this may be a read error. The conserved closing phenylalanine or tryptophan is absent in this CDR3, likely reflecting a read error. The rearrangement uses TRBV12-5 and TRBJ1-1, with D perhaps matching TRBD1 (5 bases). From germline, CDR1 is LGHNT and CDR2 FRNRAP. The CDR3 runs 16 residues. The V and J ends lost 6 bases and 0 bases respectively, with 17 bases between them. The CDR3 bases are TGTGCTAGTGGGCAGGGAAGGGCGGCCATGAACACTGAAGCTTTCATT. Amino acids: CASGQGRAAMNTEAFI.

About this clonotype: Possible read error: a much larger clone is one base away. Because it lacks the conserved phenylalanine or tryptophan at the end, this CDR3 is likely a read error. This rearrangement joins TRBV6-6 to TRBJ2-1; D gene uncertain. Trimming cost V 2 bases and J 10 bases, with 9 bases left between them. This CDR3 has 12 amino acids. Germline V lookup: CDR1 MNHNY, CDR2 SVGAGI (reference sequence). This chain's CDR3 is CASSYGNVEQFL. CDR3 coding DNA: TGTGCCAGCAGTTACGGTAATGTGGAGCAGTTCCTC.

This clonotype was detected many times. The chain combines TRBV19 with TRBJ1-5; tentative D call: TRBD1 (6 bases). This CDR3 has 15 amino acids. From germline, CDR1 is LNHDA and CDR2 SQIVND (reference sequence). The V end was cut by 3 bases, the J end by 4 bases, with 13 bases between. The CDR3 DNA reads as TGTGCCAGTAGTATTTACGGGCAGGGGAATCAGCCCCAGCATTTT. Residues: CASSIYGQGNQPQHF. The full variable domain, in which reference TRBV19 and TRBJ1-5 provide the parts outside the CDR3, is DGGITQSPKYLFRKEGQNVTLSCEQNLNHDAMYWYRQDPGQGLRLIYYSQIVNDFQKGDIAEGYSVSREKKESFPLTVTSAQKNPTAFYLCASSIYGQGNQPQHFGDGTRLSIL.

The V gene is TRBV20-1, the J gene TRBJ2-7, with D unresolved. Germline V gene sequence: CDR1 DFQATT, CDR2 SNEGSKA (reference sequence). Trimming cost V 3 bases and J 9 bases, with 15 bases left between them. The CDR3 is made up of 12 amino acids. This CDR3 is CSASDLDLPQYF. As DNA, the CDR3 is TGCAGTGCTAGTGATCTAGATCTTCCGCAGTACTTC.

As regards this clonotype: This sequence may be a read error, since a much larger clone differs from it by one base. V usage is TRBV20-1 and J usage is TRBJ2-5; D is uncertain. This CDR3 is 13 amino acids long. Germline-derived CDR1 and CDR2 are DFQATT and SNEGSKA (reference sequence). The chain's CDR3 is CSAGGEYQETRYF. Written as DNA, the CDR3 is TGCAGTGCTGGCGGCGAGTACCAAGAGACCCGGTACTTC.

This clonotype was seen a single time. J is TRBJ2-3 and V is TRBV3-1, with TRBD2 matching 7 bases. CDR1 and CDR2 from the germline V gene are LGHDT and YNNKEL (reference sequence). The CDR3 is 16 amino acids. Trimming cost V 4 bases and J 1 base; bases outside gene matches: 8. The CDR3 sequence: CASSPTGGRGTDTQYF. CDR3 DNA: TGTGCCAGCAGCCCCACGGGTGGGAGGGGCACAGATACGCAGTATTTT.